This T cell receptor (beta chain) was identified during a study of PD-1 blockade in classical Hodgkin lymphoma. Study-level background: Nivolumab dosing for patients was 3 mg/kg, administered intravenously every 2 weeks.

Per the germline V gene, CDR1 is PRHDT and CDR2 is FYEKMQ (reference sequence). The CDR3 extends over 15 amino acids. V was clipped by 1 base and J by 0 bases, with 9 bases between them. The repertoire was sequenced with immunoSEQ multiplex PCR; TCRdb's copy has only in-frame clones and lacks some. Of around 25,000 clones in the sample, 81% were seen once. Time point of the sample: cycle 4 day 1 (C4D1), after less than 7 weeks of nivolumab. Relapses following autologous stem cell transplantation were seen in all patients, with brentuximab vedotin exposure varying. Specimen: peripheral blood mononuclear cells (PBMCs), collected before the fourth cycle of nivolumab. The rearrangement links TRBV13 to TRBJ1-1; tentatively, D is TRBD1 (5 bases). The clonotype originates from a human donor with classical Hodgkin lymphoma. CDR3 region: CASSLEGTLNTEAFF. CDR3 DNA sequence: TGTGCCAGCAGCTTAGAAGGGACTTTGAACACTGAAGCTTTCTTT.